This T cell receptor beta chain stems from a study of cytomegalovirus exposure and HLA in healthy donors. CDR3 length equals 15 residues. V lost 7 bases and J lost 7, with 20 bases in between. Per germline, CDR1 LNHDA and CDR2 SQIVND (reference sequence). The PCR had 60 Vbeta and 13 Jbeta primers. TCRdb's table, derived via immunoSEQ multiplex PCR, lists solely in-frame clones and lacks some. The sample yields 54,000 or so clones, 45% to 70% seen once. The chain carries TRBV19 and TRBJ1-5; D is perhaps TRBD1 (5 bases). This clonotype originated in a human donor in good health. What was sequenced was PBMCs. CDR3 nucleotides: TGTGCCAGTACCACCCGCCGGGGGGGAAGGCAGCCCCAGCATTTT. Translation gives CASTTRRGGRQPQHF. Full variable domain (missing parts from reference TRBV19 and TRBJ1-5): DGGITQSPKYLFRKEGQNVTLSCEQNLNHDAMYWYRQDPGQGLRLIYYSQIVNDFQKGDIAEGYSVSREKKESFPLTVTSAQKNPTAFYLCASTTRRGGRQPQHFGDGTRLSIL.